This T cell receptor beta chain is drawn from a study of vaccination effects on CD4 cells after COVID-19. The germline V gene encodes CDR1 SGHTA and CDR2 FQGNSA. V was clipped by 4 bases and J by 2 bases; unmatched bases: 6. The CDR3 has 15 amino acids. The method was immunoSEQ multiplex PCR; TCRdb's version includes in-frame clones alone and lacks a portion of them. The sample shows tens of thousands of clones, around 78% of them seen only once. Under the ViraFEST assay, PBMC were stimulated with viral peptide pools so that antigen-specific CD4+ T cells expanded. Sequencing was performed afterwards. Cultured cells yielded isolated CD4+ T cells after more than nine days. Vaccine administered to participants consisted of two doses of either BNT162b2 or mRNA-1273. The healthy vaccine recipients, who had no prior SARS-CoV-2 infection, showed negative nucleocapsid antibodies. About this clone itself: Its target is unknown.

This chain links TRBV7-2 with TRBJ1-1, with TRBD1 identical over 8 bases. The TCR was taken from a human donor who received a COVID-19 vaccine. This specimen was CD4+ T cells from PBMCs cultured with HCoV-229E spike peptides, taken after COVID-19 vaccination. CDR3 bases: TGTGCCAGCAGCTCCCGGACAGGGAAAAACACTGAAGCTTTCTTT. It encodes CASSSRTGKNTEAFF.